This passage covers 28 T cell receptor beta chains from one sample sequenced in a study of T cell repertoires in cytomegalovirus infection. TCRdb reanalysed the reads using MiXCR and keeps one entry per CDR3 protein. The table includes about 830,000 distinct CDR3 sequences, over 25% detected once. No antigen is known for these receptors. The specimen was cultured CD8+ T cells from PBMCs, collected from culture after CMV antigen stimulation. The receptors were gathered from a human donor in good health (CMV status not recorded). Some clones in this sample may be carry-over from other donors' samples.

The V gene is TRBV27, the J gene TRBJ2-1; weak D call: TRBD2 (7 bases). Germline-derived CDR1 and CDR2 are MNHEY and SMNVEV (reference sequence). Trimming removed 6 bases at V and 12 bases at J, with 12 bases between. The CDR3 runs to 11 residues. CDR3: CASRGGGTQFF. CDR3 nucleotides: TGTGCCAGCAGGGGCGGGGGCACGCAGTTCTTC.

This rearrangement joins TRBV12-3 or TRBV12-4 to TRBJ1-2; possible D gene TRBD1, 5 bases. V was shortened by 1 base and J by 0 bases, with 15 bases between the two germline ends. The CDR3 has 17 residues. This chain's CDR3 is CASSLGWRGNTNYGYTF. CDR3 nucleotide sequence: TGTGCCAGCAGTTTAGGCTGGCGGGGCAACACTAACTATGGCTACACCTTC.

The rearrangement joins TRBV6-2 or TRBV6-3 to TRBJ1-5; D remains ambiguous. From germline, CDR1 is MNHEY and CDR2 SVGEGT. The CDR3 covers 15 residues. The V end was cut by 4 bases, the J end by 0 bases, with 10 bases between. The CDR3 reads CASSLLTYSNQPQHF. In DNA form, the CDR3 reads TGTGCCAGCAGTTTATTGACTTATAGCAATCAGCCCCAGCATTTT.

This clonotype was detected many times. The chain links TRBV7-6 to TRBJ1-2; no definite D call. The CDR3 contains 14 residues. Germline V CDR1 and CDR2: SGHVS, FNYEAQ. The ends were cut back, 1 base at V and 4 bases at J, with 10 bases in the middle. The CDR3 bases are TGTGCCAGCAGCTTAGGTGGCAGCGTCTATGGCTACACCTTC. It codes for CASSLGGSVYGYTF.

Many counts were recorded for this clonotype. The rearrangement uses TRBV7-8 and TRBJ2-5; 9 nucleotides match TRBD1. The germline V gene has CDR1 SGHVS and CDR2 FQNEAQ. This CDR3 is built from 16 residues. The J segment lost 1 base and the V segment lost 2 bases, leaving 5 bases of the junction unmatched. The CDR3 nucleotides read TGTGCCAGCAGCTTAAAGACAGGGGGTCCCCAAGAGACCCAGTACTTC. Its translation is CASSLKTGGPQETQYF.

This clonotype was seen a few times. The chain joins TRBV7-9 to TRBJ2-1, with D perhaps TRBD1 (6 bases). In germline, CDR1 is SEHNR, CDR2 FQNEAQ (reference sequence). V dropped 2 bases and J dropped 5 bases, with 13 bases sitting between them. This CDR3 comprises 15 residues. Written as DNA, the CDR3 is TGTGCCAGCAGCTTAAGAGACAGGATAGACAATGAGCAGTTCTTC. The encoded protein is CASSLRDRIDNEQFF.

This clonotype was seen more than once but under ten times. The V gene is TRBV6-6, the J gene TRBJ2-5; D is ambiguous. Germline loops: CDR1 MNHNY, CDR2 SVGAGI (reference sequence). The CDR3 has 13 amino acids. Trimming cost V 7 bases and J 5 bases, with 14 bases left between them. CDR3 residues: CASTTVARETQYF. Here the CDR3 DNA reads TGTGCCAGCACTACAGTTGCGCGGGAGACCCAGTACTTC.

Regarding this clonotype: One end of the junction is discordant with germline, which a read error may explain. This CDR3 reads CASSFGTANGHNSPLHF. The DNA for the CDR3 is TGTGCCAGCAGCTTTGGCACAGCAAACGGGCATAATTCACCCCTCCACTTT. The chain recombines TRBV5-3 with TRBJ1-6; D not certain. TRBV5-3 is an ORF for which the function is uncertain. The CDR3 is 17 amino acids.

There are many counts of this clonotype. The CDR3 region has the DNA TGTGCCAGCATCGAGGACAGGGGGCATCGGCAGCCCCAGCATTTT. Translated: CASIEDRGHRQPQHF. V usage is TRBV7-2 and J usage is TRBJ1-5; 11 bases map to TRBD1. The CDR3 covers 15 residues. The germline CDR1 and CDR2 sequences are SGHTA and FQGNSA. Trimming took 7 bases from V and 7 from J; bases not matched to a gene: 9.

The chain recombines TRBV6-1 with TRBJ2-1; weak D call: TRBD2 (5 bases). Trimming left V 3 bases short and J 3 bases short, with 12 bases between. The CDR3 has 15 amino acids. In germline, CDR1 is MNHNS, CDR2 SASEGT. CDR3 amino acids: CASSDELDFYNEQFF. The CDR3 nucleotides are TGTGCCAGCAGTGACGAGCTGGACTTCTACAATGAGCAGTTCTTC.

The V gene is TRBV2, the J gene TRBJ2-3, with 11 bases fitting TRBD2. After removal of 8 bases from V and 2 bases from J, the junction contained 6 bases not matched to a gene. Germline CDR1 and CDR2: SNHLY and FYNNEI. The CDR3 runs to 15 residues. CDR3 in DNA: TGTGCCAGCGGTACTAGCGGGGGAGACACAGATACGCAGTATTTT. Its protein is CASGTSGGDTDTQYF. The complete variable domain, with remaining parts taken from reference TRBV2 and TRBJ2-3, reads EPEVTQTPSHQVTQMGQEVILRCVPISNHLYFYWYRQILGQKVEFLVSFYNNEISEKSEIFDDQFSVERPDGSNFTLKIRSTKLEDSAMYFCASGTSGGDTDTQYFGPGTRLTVL.

The rearrangement uses TRBV7-9 and TRBJ1-2; the D is unclear. V lost 5 bases, J lost 8 bases, and 15 bases lay in between. The CDR3 has 13 residues. Per germline, CDR1 SEHNR and CDR2 FQNEAQ (reference sequence). The CDR3 loop is CASSEGDWEGYTF. The CDR3 DNA reads as TGTGCCAGCAGCGAGGGAGACTGGGAAGGCTACACCTTC.

This chain connects TRBV15 to TRBJ2-5; D may be TRBD1 (5 bases). Trimming took 0 bases from V and 4 from J, leaving 12 bases between them. The germline V gene encodes CDR1 LNHNV and CDR2 YYDKDF (reference sequence). The CDR3 is made up of 15 amino acids. The CDR3 spells CATSRDLGDRETQYF. The CDR3 nucleotides read TGTGCCACCAGCAGAGATTTAGGGGATCGAGAGACCCAGTACTTC.

V is TRBV19 and J is TRBJ2-5, with 10 bases matching TRBD1. Trimming took 4 bases from V and 5 from J; bases not matched to a gene: 4. The CDR3 spans 14 residues. Per germline, CDR1 LNHDA and CDR2 SQIVND (reference sequence). The CDR3 protein is CASSTGTGAETQYF. CDR3 DNA sequence: TGTGCCAGTAGTACCGGGACAGGGGCGGAGACCCAGTACTTC.

The V gene is TRBV27, the J gene TRBJ1-5, with D possibly TRBD1 on 6 matching bases. Germline values: CDR1 MNHEY, CDR2 SMNVEV (reference sequence). The CDR3 consists of 14 residues. V gave up 3 bases and J gave up 7 bases, with 13 bases separating them. The DNA for the CDR3 is TGTGCCAGCAGTTTTTGGGGGGCGGACCAGCCCCAGCATTTT. This encodes CASSFWGADQPQHF.

This clonotype has a handful of counts. The chain employs TRBV6-5 and TRBJ1-2, with D possibly being TRBD1 (5 bases). The germline CDR1 and CDR2 sequences are MNHEY and SVGAGI. CDR3 length: 15 amino acids. V lost 5 bases, J lost 1 base, and 14 bases lay in between. CDR3 residues: CASSSGTEYNYGYTF. The CDR3 coding sequence is TGTGCCAGCAGTAGCGGGACTGAATATAACTATGGCTACACCTTC.

As regards this clonotype: At one of its ends the junction is not consistent with the germline gene, which may arise from a read error. V usage is TRBV9 and J usage is TRBJ2-6; no clear D. The CDR3 has 16 residues. Looked up from germline, CDR1 is SGDLS and CDR2 is YYNGEE. The CDR3 DNA reads TGTGCCAGCAGCACCCACAGTGGGCCACGGGCCAACGTCCCGACTTTC. Residues: CASSTHSGPRANVPTF.

The chain joins TRBV29-1 to TRBJ2-3; D not resolved. This CDR3 contains 11 residues. V was trimmed by 4 bases and J by 4 bases, leaving 6 bases between them. The V gene's germline CDR1 is SQVTM and CDR2 ANQGSEA. Here the CDR3 DNA reads TGCAGCGTTGTTAGTCCAGATACGCAGTATTTT. Translating gives CSVVSPDTQYF.

The chain joins TRBV12-5 to TRBJ1-1; possibly TRBD1 for D (5 bases). This CDR3 region has 16 residues. Trimming took 2 bases from V and 0 from J, leaving 13 bases between them. Looked up from germline, CDR1 is LGHNT and CDR2 is FRNRAP. CDR3 in amino acids: CASGLPRGKMNTEAFF. The DNA for the CDR3 is TGTGCTAGTGGTTTGCCCCGGGGCAAAATGAACACTGAAGCTTTCTTT.

This chain uses TRBV19 with TRBJ2-1; the match to TRBD2 covers 8 bases. CDR1 and CDR2 from the germline V gene are LNHDA and SQIVND (reference sequence). This CDR3 region has 13 residues. Unmatched junction bases numbered 3, after V lost 1 base and J lost 10 bases. The chain's CDR3 is CASSIGSGGEQFF. CDR3 nucleotide sequence: TGTGCCAGTAGTATAGGAAGCGGGGGAGAGCAGTTCTTC.

This clonotype was observed a few times. This rearrangement joins TRBV7-2 to TRBJ1-1, with D hard to call. CDR1 SGHTA and CDR2 FQGNSA come from the germline V gene. CDR3 size: 15 residues. V was cut by 2 bases and J by 0 bases, with 10 bases left in between. The CDR3 here is CASSLIGGLNTEAFF. The CDR3 DNA sequence: TGTGCCAGCAGCTTAATAGGCGGACTGAACACTGAAGCTTTCTTT.

The chain joins TRBV12-3 or TRBV12-4 to TRBJ2-1; tentative D call: TRBD2 (5 bases). The ends were cut back, 6 bases at V and 4 bases at J, with 19 bases in the middle. This CDR3 spans 16 amino acids. The CDR3, as DNA: TGTGCCAGCAGGCCCTCTACTAGTGGGGAATACAATGAGCAGTTCTTC. Translated: CASRPSTSGEYNEQFF.

This chain links TRBV19 with TRBJ1-3; no firm D call. Germline loops: CDR1 LNHDA, CDR2 SQIVND (reference sequence). There are 13 residues in the CDR3. V was shortened by 7 bases and J by 0 bases, with 7 bases between the two germline ends. The CDR3 coding sequence is TGTGCCAGTACTGGAATCTCTGGAAACACCATATATTTT. This translates into CASTGISGNTIYF. The full variable domain, its missing parts supplied by reference TRBV19 and TRBJ1-3, is DGGITQSPKYLFRKEGQNVTLSCEQNLNHDAMYWYRQDPGQGLRLIYYSQIVNDFQKGDIAEGYSVSREKKESFPLTVTSAQKNPTAFYLCASTGISGNTIYFGEGSWLTVV.

This clonotype was counted between two and nine times. This rearrangement joins TRBV27 to TRBJ1-1; D ambiguous. This CDR3 is 14 amino acids long. CDR1 MNHEY and CDR2 SMNVEV come from the germline V gene (reference sequence). The V end lost 3 bases, the J end lost 5 bases, and 13 bases lay between the germline ends. Here the CDR3 reads CASSLTGLETEAFF. In DNA form, the CDR3 reads TGTGCCAGCAGTTTGACGGGTTTGGAAACTGAAGCTTTCTTT.

The chain joins TRBV9 to TRBJ1-2, with 7 positions matching TRBD1. Unmatched junction bases numbered 12, after V lost 3 bases and J lost 1 base. Germline V gene data show CDR1 as SGDLS and CDR2 as YYNGEE. CDR3 length: 17 amino acids. CDR3 residues: CASSEGDRESLNYGYTF. In DNA, the CDR3 is TGTGCCAGCAGCGAAGGGGACAGAGAGTCTCTTAACTATGGCTACACCTTC.

The chain employs TRBV3-1 and TRBJ2-3; possibly TRBD1 or TRBD2 for D (5 bases each). The CDR3 totals 16 residues. V gave up 3 bases and J gave up 1 base, with 14 bases separating them. Germline CDR1 reads LGHDT; CDR2 reads YNNKEL (reference sequence). The CDR3 reads CASSHVWDGGTDTQYF. The CDR3 coding sequence is TGTGCCAGCAGCCACGTCTGGGACGGAGGCACAGATACGCAGTATTTT.

The V call is TRBV9, the J call TRBJ2-2, with 7 nucleotides matching TRBD2. Germline V gene sequence: CDR1 SGDLS, CDR2 YYNGEE. V lost 0 bases to trimming and J lost 1 base; unmatched junction nucleotides: 3. The CDR3 sequence is 16 residues long. The CDR3 bases are TGTGCCAGCAGCGTAGTGGAGCGGGGGAACACCGGGGAGCTGTTTTTT. Translated, it gives CASSVVERGNTGELFF.

The sample holds many counts of this clonotype. The gene calls are TRBV6-1 and TRBJ1-5; 9 positions agree with TRBD1. Germline trimming cut 6 bases from V and 3 bases from J; bases unmatched to any gene: 6. The CDR3 covers 15 residues. Germline assignment: CDR1 MNHNS and CDR2 SASEGT. For the CDR3, the DNA is TGTGCCAGCAGCTGGACAGGGGATGACAATCAGCCCCAGCATTTT. Amino acids: CASSWTGDDNQPQHF.